The clone carrying this TCR beta chain was detected only a few times. This specimen comes from a study of blood T cell repertoires in COVID-19. About the research overall: Donors in the United States, Italy and Spain gave samples during acute or convalescent COVID-19. Nucleic acid was either cDNA or gDNA, and it came from T cells, B-cell-depleted T cells, or PBMCs.

The CDR3 is made up of 13 amino acids. V was shortened by 3 bases and J by 0 bases, with 9 bases between the two germline ends. Germline V gene sequence: CDR1 SQVTM, CDR2 ANQGSEA. Sequencing was performed with immunoSEQ multiplex PCR; in TCRdb, only in-frame clones are kept and a portion is missing. The table lists some 200,000 clones, roughly 78% of them singletons. This clonotype originated in a middle-aged woman with acute or convalescent COVID-19. The chain recombines TRBV29-1 with TRBJ2-7; D call uncertain. The source material was peripheral blood. This CDR3 is CSVEGQASYEQYF. CDR3 DNA sequence: TGCAGCGTTGAGGGTCAGGCCTCCTACGAGCAGTACTTC.